This TCR beta chain was observed in a study of blood T cells in healthy people across ages. Findings and caveats of the study: Researchers deemed the diversity estimates from one million T cells underestimates.

Comments on this clonotype: Its specificity is not known.

Each donor supplied around 9.9 milliliters of peripheral blood. At least 6 million PBMCs were isolated per sample. This CDR3 is built from 17 residues. V was pared by 4 bases and J by 8 bases, with 14 bases of the junction left unmatched. Germline V gene lookup returns CDR1 MNHEY and CDR2 SVGEGT. A J-beta primer mix and a sample-barcoded 5' primer were used in a second PCR of about 7 to 11 cycles. Researchers report that a template-switch adaptor with 12 random nucleotides tagged each cDNA molecule. From the 5' RACE reads, TCRdb called clonotypes with MiXCR, one entry per CDR3 protein. The sample includes 1.5 million to 2 million distinct CDR3 sequences, roughly 27% of them seen just once.

This rearrangement joins TRBV6-2 or TRBV6-3 to TRBJ1-2; 12 bases align to TRBD1. The sample consisted of blood. The source of this sequence is a woman aged 25 to 39 in good health. The CDR3 DNA follows: TGTGCCAGCAGTTTTCACGGGACAGGGGGCCCTTCGGAGGGCTACACCTTC. Protein product: CASSFHGTGGPSEGYTF.